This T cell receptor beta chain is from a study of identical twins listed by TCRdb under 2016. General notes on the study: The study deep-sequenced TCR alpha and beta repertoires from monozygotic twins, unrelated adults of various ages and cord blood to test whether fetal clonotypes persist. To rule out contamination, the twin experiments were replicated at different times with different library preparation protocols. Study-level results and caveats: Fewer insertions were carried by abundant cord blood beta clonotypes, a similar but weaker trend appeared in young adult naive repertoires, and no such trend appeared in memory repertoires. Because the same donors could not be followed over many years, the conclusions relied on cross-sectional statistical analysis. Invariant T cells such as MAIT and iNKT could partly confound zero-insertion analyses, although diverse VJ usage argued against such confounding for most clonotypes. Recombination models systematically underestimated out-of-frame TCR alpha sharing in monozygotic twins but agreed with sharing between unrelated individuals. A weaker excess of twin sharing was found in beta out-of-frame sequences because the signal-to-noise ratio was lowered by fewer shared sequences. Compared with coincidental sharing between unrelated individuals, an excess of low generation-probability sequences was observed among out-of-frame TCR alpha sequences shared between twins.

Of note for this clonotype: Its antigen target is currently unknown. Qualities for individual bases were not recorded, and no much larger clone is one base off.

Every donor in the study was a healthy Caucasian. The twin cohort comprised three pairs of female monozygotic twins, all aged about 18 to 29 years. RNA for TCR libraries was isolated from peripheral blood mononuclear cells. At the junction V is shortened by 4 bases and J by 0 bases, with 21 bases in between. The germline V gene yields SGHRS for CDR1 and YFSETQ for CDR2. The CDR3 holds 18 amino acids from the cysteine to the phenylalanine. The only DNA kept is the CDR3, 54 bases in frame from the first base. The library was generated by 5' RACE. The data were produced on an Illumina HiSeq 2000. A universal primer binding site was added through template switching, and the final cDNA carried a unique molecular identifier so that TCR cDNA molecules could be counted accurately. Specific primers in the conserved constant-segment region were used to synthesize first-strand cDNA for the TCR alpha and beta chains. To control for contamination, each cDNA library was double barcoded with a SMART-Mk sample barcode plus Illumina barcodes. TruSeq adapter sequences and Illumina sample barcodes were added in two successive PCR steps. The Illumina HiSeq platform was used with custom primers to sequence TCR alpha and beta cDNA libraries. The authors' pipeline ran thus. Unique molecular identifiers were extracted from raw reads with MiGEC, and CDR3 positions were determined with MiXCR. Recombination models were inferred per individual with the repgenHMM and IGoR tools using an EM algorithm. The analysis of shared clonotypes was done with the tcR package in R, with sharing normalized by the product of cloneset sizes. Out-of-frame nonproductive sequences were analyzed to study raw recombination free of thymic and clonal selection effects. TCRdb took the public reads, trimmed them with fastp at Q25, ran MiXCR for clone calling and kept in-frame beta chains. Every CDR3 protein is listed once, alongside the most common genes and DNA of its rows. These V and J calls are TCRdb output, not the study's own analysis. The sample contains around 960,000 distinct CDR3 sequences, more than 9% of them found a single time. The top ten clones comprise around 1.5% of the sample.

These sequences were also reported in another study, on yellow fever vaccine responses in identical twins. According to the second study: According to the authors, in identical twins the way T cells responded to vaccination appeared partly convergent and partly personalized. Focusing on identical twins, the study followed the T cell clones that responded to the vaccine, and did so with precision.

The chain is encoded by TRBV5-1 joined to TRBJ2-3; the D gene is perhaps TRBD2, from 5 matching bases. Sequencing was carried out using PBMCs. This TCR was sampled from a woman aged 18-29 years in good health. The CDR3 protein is CASSPDGSGVASTDTQYF. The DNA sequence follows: TGCGCCAGCAGCCCCGATGGCTCCGGGGTAGCTAGCACAGATACGCAGTATTTT.